This TCR beta chain was profiled in a study of CD8 T cells in ankylosing spondylitis. General study points: Blood of patients with ankylosing spondylitis appeared to be characterized by a TCR beta motif of several highly homologous variants. Reactive arthritis synovial fluid and blood previously showed some of these motif variants.

Quantitative 5'-RACE was performed with molecular barcodes, and it yielded the TCR beta libraries. From the 5' RACE reads, TCRdb called clonotypes with MiXCR, one entry per CDR3 protein. The repertoire consists of about 150,000 distinct CDR3 sequences, with roughly 44% occurring once and the leading ten covering around 15%. This clonotype was recorded many times. The antigen is not known. The receptor's source is a male donor with ankylosing spondylitis. The sequenced material came from synovial fluid, either unsorted or a sorted T cell fraction (not recorded which).

CDR3 DNA sequence: TGTGCCATCGCCGAAGGGCAGGAAGCCCACGAGCAGTACTTC. This encodes CAIAEGQEAHEQYF. This chain uses TRBV10-3 with TRBJ2-7; no clear D. The CDR3 length is 14 residues. The ends were cut back, 8 bases at V and 5 bases at J, with 19 bases in the middle. Germline CDR1 reads ENHRY; CDR2 reads SYGVKD.